In this sample, the clone carrying this T cell receptor (beta chain) turned up a few times. For the second PCR, which ran for roughly 7 to 11 cycles, a sample-barcoded 5' primer and a J-beta primer mix were used. TCRdb re-derived calls from the 5' RACE reads in MiXCR, one entry per CDR3 protein. Here the sample spans 1.5 million to 2 million distinct CDR3 sequences, about 50% being singletons. This record comes from a study of blood T cells in healthy people across ages. This CDR3 comprises 15 residues. Trimming left V 6 bases short and J 1 base short, with 13 bases between. V and J are TRBV12-3 or TRBV12-4 and TRBJ2-4, with D possibly called TRBD1 or TRBD2 (6 bases each). The receptor was derived from a woman aged 40-49 years in good health. The source material was blood. The CDR3 loop reads CASSRGGRAKNIQYF. DNA for the CDR3: TGTGCCAGCAGCCGTGGGGGGCGGGCCAAAAACATTCAGTACTTC.